Listed below are T cell receptor beta chains from one sample, sequenced in a study of early T cells in non-severe SARS-CoV-2 infection. One entry per CDR3 protein results from TCRdb running MiXCR on the 5' RACE reads. The table includes 50,000 to 65,000 distinct CDR3 sequences, about 9.1% detected once. Sequencing used whole blood. These receptors all stem from an adult who was a healthcare worker with PCR-confirmed SARS-CoV-2 infection or an uninfected control (not recorded which). CDR3s include the opening cysteine and the closing phenylalanine or tryptophan. The D gene is left open where the match is weak. A row's size may be missing; if present it is once, few, many or a size class.

j_gene | d_gene | v_gene | abundance | len | CDR3nt | CDR3aa
TRBJ2-2 | TRBD2 | TRBV5-5 | many | 16 | TGTGCCAGCAGCGCACTAGCGGGAGCAACCACCGGGGAGCTGTTTTTT | CASSALAGATTGELFF
TRBJ1-1 | . | TRBV5-1 | once | 15 | TGCGCCAGCAGCCAAAGCCCGGGCATGAACACTGAAGCTTTCTTT | CASSQSPGMNTEAFF
TRBJ2-1 | TRBD2 | TRBV19 | . | 16 | TGTGCCAGTAGTTCACTAGCGGGAGGGTATGACAATGAGCAGTTCTTC | CASSSLAGGYDNEQFF
TRBJ1-2 | . | TRBV20-1 | few | 13 | TGCAGTGCTAGTTCCGGGGCTAACTATGGCTACACCTTC | CSASSGANYGYTF
TRBJ2-3 | . | TRBV6-2/TRBV6-3 | many | 16 | TGTGCCAGCAGTTACCCGTCGGGCACTAACACAGATACGCAGTATTTT | CASSYPSGTNTDTQYF
TRBJ2-2 | . | TRBV27 | many | 11 | TGTGCCAGCAGGACCACCGGGGAGCTGTTTTTT | CASRTTGELFF
TRBJ1-3 | . | TRBV29-1 | many | 14 | TGCAGCGCCTTGTCTCCGGACCTAGGAAACACCATATATTTT | CSALSPDLGNTIYF
TRBJ2-3 | . | TRBV18 | many | 16 | TGTGCCAGCTCACAAACACGCGAAAGGAGCACAGATACGCAGTATTTT | CASSQTRERSTDTQYF
TRBJ1-1 | . | TRBV6-5 | few | 13 | TGTGCCAGCAGTAGACGGACGGCCACTGAAGCTTTCTTT | CASSRRTATEAFF
TRBJ2-3 | . | TRBV29-1 | . | 11 | TGCAGCGTTCGTGAGACAGATACGCAGTATTTT | CSVRETDTQYF
TRBJ2-5 | . | TRBV12-3/TRBV12-4 | . | 13 | TGTGCCAGCAGTTTAGCCCGACTAGAGACCCAGTACTTC | CASSLARLETQYF
TRBJ2-3 | TRBD2 | TRBV19 | many | 16 | TGTGCCAGTAACCGACTAGCGGGGGCCAGCACAGATACGCAGTATTTT | CASNRLAGASTDTQYF
TRBJ1-1 | . | TRBV5-5 | . | 12 | TGTGCCAGCAGCCTTGATTCCGCTGAAGCTTTCTTT | CASSLDSAEAFF
TRBJ2-7 | TRBD1 | TRBV27 | . | 12 | TGTGCCACGCCGGGACAGTCCTACGAGCAGTACTTC | CATPGQSYEQYF
TRBJ2-3 | . | TRBV20-1 | many | 12 | TGCAGTGCGGTCCTAGGCACAGATACGCAGTATTTT | CSAVLGTDTQYF
TRBJ1-6 | . | TRBV3-1 | many | 16 | TGTGCCAGCAGCTACGGACAGCCGACGGTGAATTCACCCCTCCACTTT | CASSYGQPTVNSPLHF
TRBJ2-3 | . | TRBV6-1 | . | 19 | TGTGCCAGCAGTGACCAGGCCGAAGGCATGGGATATCAGTCAGATACGCAGTATTTT | CASSDQAEGMGYQSDTQYF
TRBJ2-7 | . | TRBV6-5 | few | 13 | TGTGCCAGCAGTCCCGTTGGTTCCTACGAGCAGTACTTC | CASSPVGSYEQYF
TRBJ1-2 | . | TRBV6-5 | many | 15 | TGTGCCAGCAGTTACGGGACGGGGCGCAACTATGGCTACACCTTC | CASSYGTGRNYGYTF
TRBJ1-5 | . | TRBV19 | many | 14 | TGTGCCAGCAAGGGAAGGGGGACTGGGATGCCCCAGCATTTT | CASKGRGTGMPQHF
TRBJ1-2 | TRBD1 | TRBV6-2/TRBV6-3 | . | 14 | TGTGCCAGCAGACGGACAGGACCTAACTATGGCTACACCTTC | CASRRTGPNYGYTF
TRBJ2-7 | . | TRBV12-3/TRBV12-4 | many | 13 | TGTGCCAGCAGGTCCGGGCTTCGGGGCGAGCAGTACTTC | CASRSGLRGEQYF